The 13 T cell receptor beta chains in this list originate from one sample, sequenced in a study of tumor-infiltrating T cells and Merkel cell polyomavirus. Looking at the study overall: The study examined CD8+ T cells specific for the Merkel cell polyomavirus KLL epitope.

All patients' tumors stained robustly positive for Merkel cell polyomavirus Large T antigen by immunohistochemistry. Generated by immunoSEQ multiplex PCR, the TCRdb table keeps only in-frame clones and is missing some. The sample contains around 25,000 clones, 70% to 90% of which appear only once. The sequenced sample was lymph node tissue. The receptor source for this set is a man aged 50-59 years with Merkel cell carcinoma.

V is TRBV28 and J is TRBJ1-5; TRBD1 is a possible D gene (5 bases). This CDR3 is built from 14 residues. Trimming cost V 4 bases and J 5 bases, with 12 bases left between them. In germline, CDR1 is MDHEN, CDR2 SYDVKM. The CDR3 DNA sequence: TGTGCCAGCAGTTCCCCGACAGCCTATCAGCCCCAGCATTTT. Translation gives CASSSPTAYQPQHF.

The V call is TRBV27, the J call TRBJ2-2, with TRBD1 matching 9 bases. The CDR3 has 17 amino acids. The V gene end was trimmed by 5 bases and the J gene end by 6 bases; junction bases not matched to a gene: 13. Germline lookup yields CDR1 MNHEY and CDR2 SMNVEV (reference sequence). DNA for the CDR3: TGTGCCAGCAGTCCCAATGCCGGGACAGGGCGCGCCGGGGAGCTGTTTTTT. This encodes CASSPNAGTGRAGELFF.

In DNA, the CDR3 is TGTGCCAGCAGCAAAGGAGAAGAGACCCAGTACTTC. Translating it yields CASSKGEETQYF. J is TRBJ2-5 and V is TRBV5-5; D gene uncertain. Germline assignment: CDR1 SGHKS and CDR2 YYEKEE (reference sequence). This CDR3 region has 12 residues. The V gene lost 4 bases and the J gene lost 3 bases, with 7 bases spanning the gap.

V gene TRBV6-5 combines with J gene TRBJ2-7, with a tentative D call TRBD1 (5 bases). CDR1 and CDR2 (germline): MNHEY, SVGAGI. Deletions cut 4 bases from V and 0 bases from J, with 7 bases between. The CDR3 extends over 13 amino acids. The CDR3: CASSSDNSYEQYF. For the CDR3, the DNA is TGTGCCAGCAGTTCGGACAACTCCTACGAGCAGTACTTC.

This clone was observed a handful of times. The chain uses TRBV10-3 and TRBJ2-7, with 9 bases fitting TRBD1. V was pared by 6 bases and J by 2 bases, with 5 bases of the junction left unmatched. Germline V gives CDR1 ENHRY, CDR2 SYGVKD. The CDR3 is 14 amino acids. The CDR3 coding sequence is TGTGCCATCAGGGGACAGGGTTCTACCTACGAGCAGTACTTC. Translating gives CAIRGQGSTYEQYF.

The chain couples TRBV4-1 to TRBJ1-5; possible D gene TRBD1, 6 bases. CDR1 is MGHRA and CDR2 is YSYEKL in the germline V gene. V lost 4 bases, J lost 0 bases, and 13 bases lay in between. The CDR3 runs 16 residues. CDR3 sequence (DNA): TGCGCCAGCAGCCCAAGGGGGTGGACTAGCAATCAGCCCCAGCATTTT. Its translation: CASSPRGWTSNQPQHF.

The chain combines TRBV4-1 with TRBJ2-7; 11 bases align to TRBD2. V lost 2 bases, J lost 2 bases, and 2 bases stayed unmatched. Germline CDR1 reads MGHRA; CDR2 reads YSYEKL. The CDR3 covers 15 residues. CDR3 DNA sequence: TGCGCCAGCAGCCAAACTAGCGGGAGAACCTACGAGCAGTACTTC. Its protein is CASSQTSGRTYEQYF.

The J gene is TRBJ1-3, the V gene TRBV18; D ambiguous. V was trimmed by 3 bases and J by 1 base, leaving 10 bases between them. The CDR3 length is 15 residues. In germline, CDR1 is KGHSH, CDR2 LQKENI. The CDR3 is CASSPAEISGNTIYF. The DNA for the CDR3 is TGTGCCAGCTCACCGGCAGAAATTTCTGGAAACACCATATATTTT.

The chain is built from TRBV10-2 and TRBJ2-5, with TRBD2 matching 9 bases. CDR3 length equals 14 residues. The V gene's germline CDR1 is WSHSY and CDR2 SAAADI. With 5 bases clipped from V and 2 bases from J, the junction kept 3 bases outside the gene matches. The CDR3 nucleotides are TGCGCCAGCAGTTTAGCGGGAGAGCAAGAGACCCAGTACTTC. Its protein is CASSLAGEQETQYF.

V and J are TRBV9 and TRBJ2-7; a weak D match, TRBD2 (6 bases). This CDR3 is 15 amino acids long. CDR1 and CDR2 (germline): SGDLS, YYNGEE. V lost 5 bases and J 0 bases, leaving 15 bases between the germline ends. Here the CDR3 reads CASSGGSLNSYEQYF. The CDR3 DNA reads TGTGCCAGCAGTGGAGGGAGCCTAAACTCCTACGAGCAGTACTTC.

J is TRBJ1-2 and V is TRBV28; D not resolved. Germline V gene data show CDR1 as MDHEN and CDR2 as SYDVKM. This CDR3 spans 13 amino acids. Trimming pared 5 bases from V and 2 bases from J, leaving 9 bases between. CDR3 residues: CASSQTVNYGYTF. DNA of the CDR3: TGTGCCAGCAGTCAAACGGTAAACTATGGCTACACCTTC.

J is TRBJ2-3 and V is TRBV5-8, with D perhaps matching TRBD2 (5 bases). The V gene lost 3 bases and the J gene lost 0 bases, with 14 bases spanning the gap. The CDR3 spans 16 residues. CDR1 is SGHTS, CDR2 YDEGEE, per germline. DNA of the CDR3: TGTGCCAGCAGCTCCGGAATAGCGACTAGCACAGATACGCAGTATTTT. This gives the protein CASSSGIATSTDTQYF.

This clone came up a few times. This sequence joins TRBV2 and TRBJ1-1; tentative D call: TRBD1 (6 bases). This CDR3 region has 14 residues. The germline V gene encodes CDR1 SNHLY and CDR2 FYNNEI. The V gene lost 4 bases and the J gene lost 1 base, with 10 bases spanning the gap. CDR3 nucleotide sequence: TGTGCCAGCAGTGGCCGGGACAAGAACACTGAAGCTTTCTTT. Translating gives CASSGRDKNTEAFF.